The sequence of this T cell receptor beta chain was determined in a study of shared clonotypes between healthy human individuals. The assay ran at deep level. The sequencing of unsorted PBMC DNA took place on ten immunoSEQ deep assay plates. Some clones are missing from TCRdb's copy, which holds only in-frame ones; the method was immunoSEQ multiplex PCR. This repertoire shows roughly 500,000 clones, about 72% found once; its top ten account for around 12%. Note on this clone: Its antigen is as yet unknown. The sample carries other DNA sequences with the same CDR3.

Broader study findings: The researchers took only blood, and tissue repertoires probably look different.

The sequence derives from a woman in her forties in good health. Some clones in this sample may be carry-over from other donors' samples. Sequenced sample: PBMCs.

CDR3 bases: TGCGCCAGCAGCTTGGAAGGGGGACGAGGGCAGCCCCAGCATTTT. Its protein is CASSLEGGRGQPQHF. The rearrangement joins TRBV5-1 to TRBJ1-5; weak D call: TRBD1 (6 bases). The ends were cut back, 0 bases at V and 7 bases at J, with 14 bases in the middle. The germline V gene encodes CDR1 SGHRS and CDR2 YFSETQ. This CDR3 is 15 amino acids long.